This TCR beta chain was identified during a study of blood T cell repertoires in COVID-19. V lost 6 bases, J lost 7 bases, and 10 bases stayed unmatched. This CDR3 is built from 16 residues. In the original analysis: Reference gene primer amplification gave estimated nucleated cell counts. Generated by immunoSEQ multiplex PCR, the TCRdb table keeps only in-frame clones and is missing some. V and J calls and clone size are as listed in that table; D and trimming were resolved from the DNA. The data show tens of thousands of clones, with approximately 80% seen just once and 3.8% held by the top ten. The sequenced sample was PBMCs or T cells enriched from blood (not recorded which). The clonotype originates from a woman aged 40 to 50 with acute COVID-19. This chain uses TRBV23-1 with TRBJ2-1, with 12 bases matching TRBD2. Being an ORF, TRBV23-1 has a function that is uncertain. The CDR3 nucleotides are TGCGCCAGCAGCTACCTCGGACTAGCGGGGAAGAATGAGCAGTTCTTC. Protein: CASSYLGLAGKNEQFF.